Listed below are T cell receptor beta chains from one sample, sequenced in a study of T-cell memory formation after mild COVID-19. TCRdb recomputed calls from the 5' RACE reads with MiXCR, one row per CDR3 protein. The sample consists of some 250,000 distinct CDR3 sequences, roughly 17% of them appearing once. The sample comprised PBMCs or a T cell subset sorted from them (not recorded which). Receptor source: a man aged 18 to 29 who had mild COVID-19 (a few samples of this study predate the infection). Cell type and time point are not known. The CDR3 runs from the conserved cysteine through the conserved F or W. Fields, in order: D gene, V gene, J gene, clone size, CDR3 DNA, CDR3 protein. D genes are given only for firm matches. Where a row states a size, it is once, few, many or the class of an expanded clone; other rows omit it.

D gene: TRBD2
V gene: TRBV29-1
J gene: TRBJ2-3
clone size: .
CDR3 DNA: TGCAGCGTTGCTAGCGGGGGCTACACAGATACGCAGTATTTT
CDR3 protein: CSVASGGYTDTQYF

D gene: TRBD1
V gene: TRBV2
J gene: TRBJ1-2
clone size: .
CDR3 DNA: TGTGCCAGCAAGGGACAGGGGGCTGTAAAAGGCTACACCTTC
CDR3 protein: CASKGQGAVKGYTF

D gene: .
V gene: TRBV12-3/TRBV12-4
J gene: TRBJ1-5
clone size: many
CDR3 DNA: TGTGCCAGCAGTTTTTGGGGAGGCGATCAGCCCCAGCATTTT
CDR3 protein: CASSFWGGDQPQHF

D gene: .
V gene: TRBV7-9
J gene: TRBJ2-7
clone size: .
CDR3 DNA: TGTGCCAGCAGCCTGGATATGGGACCCTACGAGCAGTACTTC
CDR3 protein: CASSLDMGPYEQYF

D gene: TRBD1
V gene: TRBV29-1
J gene: TRBJ1-1
clone size: .
CDR3 DNA: TGCAGCGGGGGACAGATGAACACTGAAGCTTTCTTT
CDR3 protein: CSGGQMNTEAFF

D gene: .
V gene: TRBV27
J gene: TRBJ2-2
clone size: .
CDR3 DNA: TGTGCCAGCAGTTCCAGGGGATTCGGGGAGCTGTTTTTT
CDR3 protein: CASSSRGFGELFF

D gene: TRBD1
V gene: TRBV29-1
J gene: TRBJ1-5
clone size: few
CDR3 DNA: TGCAGCGTTGGACAGGGCCGGGAGCCCCAGCATTTT
CDR3 protein: CSVGQGREPQHF

D gene: TRBD1
V gene: TRBV20-1
J gene: TRBJ1-5
clone size: few
CDR3 DNA: TGCAGTGCCACCCCCAGGGGGCGCAAAAATCAGCCCCAGCATTTT
CDR3 protein: CSATPRGRKNQPQHF

D gene: .
V gene: TRBV11-2
J gene: TRBJ1-1
clone size: many
CDR3 DNA: TGTGCCAGCAGCTTCGGACAGTACTACACTGAAGCTTTCTTT
CDR3 protein: CASSFGQYYTEAFF

D gene: .
V gene: TRBV28
J gene: TRBJ1-5
clone size: few
CDR3 DNA: TGTGCCAGCAAAATGGGGGGGGGCGCAAATCAGCCCCAGCATTTT
CDR3 protein: CASKMGGGANQPQHF

D gene: .
V gene: TRBV7-9
J gene: TRBJ1-6
clone size: .
CDR3 DNA: TGTGCCAGCAGCTTAACCGGGGAAGTCGATTCACCCCTCCACTTT
CDR3 protein: CASSLTGEVDSPLHF

D gene: TRBD1
V gene: TRBV5-1
J gene: TRBJ1-4
clone size: many
CDR3 DNA: TGCGCCAGCAGCAACACGATACAGGGGTCGGGGGAAAAACTGTTTTTT
CDR3 protein: CASSNTIQGSGEKLFF

D gene: .
V gene: TRBV9
J gene: TRBJ1-2
clone size: .
CDR3 DNA: TGTGCCAGCAGCGCCTCCTCTCAGAACTATGGCTACACCTTC
CDR3 protein: CASSASSQNYGYTF

D gene: .
V gene: TRBV3-1
J gene: TRBJ2-5
clone size: few
CDR3 DNA: TGTGCCACCTGTCAATCGGAGGGCAGCGAGACCCAGTACTTC
CDR3 protein: CATCQSEGSETQYF

D gene: TRBD2
V gene: TRBV7-9
J gene: TRBJ2-5
clone size: .
CDR3 DNA: TGTGCCAGCACCCCTCGGACTAGCGGGGCCCAAGAGACCCAGTACTTC
CDR3 protein: CASTPRTSGAQETQYF

D gene: .
V gene: TRBV15
J gene: TRBJ2-7
clone size: few
CDR3 DNA: TGTGCCACCAGCAGAGTGGGGGCAGGCAAATTAAGCTCCTACGAGCAGTACTTC
CDR3 protein: CATSRVGAGKLSSYEQYF

D gene: TRBD1
V gene: TRBV29-1
J gene: TRBJ1-1
clone size: few
CDR3 DNA: TGCAGCGTTGAAGAGGACAGGGTGGCTTTCTTT
CDR3 protein: CSVEEDRVAFF

D gene: .
V gene: TRBV4-3
J gene: TRBJ1-2
clone size: .
CDR3 DNA: TGCGCCAGCAGCCTCACGCTCGTAGGGAGGGAAGGCTACACCTTC
CDR3 protein: CASSLTLVGREGYTF

D gene: .
V gene: TRBV7-2
J gene: TRBJ1-2
clone size: .
CDR3 DNA: TGTGCCAGCAGCTTAGGGCCGCCAGGACTTTATGGCTACACCTTC
CDR3 protein: CASSLGPPGLYGYTF

D gene: .
V gene: TRBV10-3
J gene: TRBJ2-1
clone size: few
CDR3 DNA: TGTGCCATCAGTGAGTCAGAGCCGGATTACAATGAGCAGTTCTTC
CDR3 protein: CAISESEPDYNEQFF

D gene: .
V gene: TRBV7-2
J gene: TRBJ1-3
clone size: .
CDR3 DNA: TGTGCCAGCAGCCCTCCCAGCCGCTCTGGAAACACCATATATTTT
CDR3 protein: CASSPPSRSGNTIYF

D gene: TRBD2
V gene: TRBV20-1
J gene: TRBJ2-1
clone size: .
CDR3 DNA: TGCAGTGCTAAGACTAGCGGGGGGGCCGGTGAGCAGTTCTTC
CDR3 protein: CSAKTSGGAGEQFF